This T cell receptor (beta chain) was profiled in a study of OX40 agonist ivuxolimab in advanced cancers. Points from the study as a whole: With doses of 0.1-3.0 mg/kg, partial responders showed among the lowest clonal expansion. A proportion of nonresponders additionally exhibited low normalized T-cell clonal expansion. Expanded peripheral T cell antigen specificity was not determined.

This clone turned up a few times. The antigen is undetermined. Germline CDR1 is SGHDT and CDR2 is YYEEEE. Unmatched junction bases numbered 2, after V lost 2 bases and J lost 5 bases. The CDR3 extends over 13 amino acids. Autoimmune disease history or systemic immunosuppression was exclusionary. Profiling relied on immunoSEQ multiplex PCR, and the TCRdb table lists in-frame clones only, not all of them. The sample lists 12,000 or so clones; 80% to 85% were seen once. The sequencing here drew on CD4+ or CD8+ T cells sorted from blood, taken in a trial of the OX40 agonist ivuxolimab. This chain connects TRBV5-6 to TRBJ1-2; 8 bases map to TRBD1. This sequence originates from an adult with an advanced solid tumor such as melanoma, head and neck, liver or kidney cancer. The DNA of the CDR3 is TGTGCCAGCAGCTTACAGGGGGGTTATGGCTACACCTTC. Amino acids: CASSLQGGYGYTF.